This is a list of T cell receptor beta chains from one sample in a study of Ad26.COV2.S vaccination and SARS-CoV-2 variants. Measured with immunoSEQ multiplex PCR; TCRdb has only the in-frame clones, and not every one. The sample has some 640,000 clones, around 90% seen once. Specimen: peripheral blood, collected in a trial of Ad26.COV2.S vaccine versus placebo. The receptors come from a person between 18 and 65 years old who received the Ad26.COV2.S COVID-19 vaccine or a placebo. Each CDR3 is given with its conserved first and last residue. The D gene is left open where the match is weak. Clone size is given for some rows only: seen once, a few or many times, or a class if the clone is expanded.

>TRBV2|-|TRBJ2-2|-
CAIHWSRGTPFPTGELFF
TGTGCCATACACTGGTCCCGGGGGACACCTTTTCCCACCGGGGAGCTGTTTTTT
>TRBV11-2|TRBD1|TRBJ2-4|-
CASSSITGVTKNIQYF
TGTGCCAGCAGCTCGATCACAGGGGTAACCAAAAACATTCAGTACTTC
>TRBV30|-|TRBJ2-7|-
CAWSSRLGRLREQYF
TGTGCCTGGAGTTCTCGACTTGGGCGACTACGGGAGCAGTACTTC
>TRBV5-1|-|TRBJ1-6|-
CASSAPGRSPLHF
TGCGCCAGCAGCGCCCCGGGGCGGTCACCCCTCCACTTT
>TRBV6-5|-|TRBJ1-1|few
CASSYSSLWGTEAFF
TGTGCCAGCAGTTATTCAAGTTTATGGGGCACTGAAGCTTTCTTT
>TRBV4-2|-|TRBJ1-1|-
CASSSGRVSEAFF
TGTGCCAGCAGCTCTGGACGGGTTTCTGAAGCTTTCTTT
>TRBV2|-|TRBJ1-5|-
CASQSNRVQPQHF
TGTGCCAGCCAAAGCAACAGGGTTCAGCCCCAGCATTTT
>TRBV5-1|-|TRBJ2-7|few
CASSLVGSSYEQYF
TGCGCCAGCAGCTTGGTCGGGAGCTCCTACGAGCAGTACTTC
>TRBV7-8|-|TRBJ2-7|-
CASSRDSPYEQYF
TGTGCCAGCAGCCGGGACTCCCCCTACGAGCAGTACTTC
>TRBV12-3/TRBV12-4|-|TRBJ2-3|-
CASTLGLTQYF
TGTGCCAGCACCCTAGGTCTTACGCAGTATTTT